The source of this T cell receptor beta chain is a study of blood T cell repertoires in COVID-19. Followed longitudinally, the Seattle patients had been enrolled during active infection. Germline V CDR1 and CDR2: MNHEY, SVGEGT. The CDR3 runs 15 residues. The V end lost 2 bases, the J end lost 5 bases, and 15 bases lay between the germline ends. Source study methods: By means of reference gene primer amplification, nucleated cell counts were estimated. Sequenced by immunoSEQ multiplex PCR; TCRdb stores in-frame clones only, minus some. Clone size and the V and J calls come from that table; the DNA yielded D and trimming. The table includes about 350,000 clones, about 90% detected once.

The sequenced sample consisted of peripheral blood. The sequence came from a woman in her forties or fifties with COVID-19, enrolled during active disease. This rearrangement joins TRBV6-2 or TRBV6-3 to TRBJ2-5, with a tentative D call TRBD2 (6 bases). The CDR3 sequence is CASSYGGVTRETQYF. The DNA of the CDR3 is TGTGCCAGCAGTTACGGCGGGGTGACTCGGGAGACCCAGTACTTC.